These 13 T cell receptor beta chains originate from one sample sequenced in a study of cytomegalovirus exposure and HLA in healthy donors. 13 Jbeta primers and 60 Vbeta primers were used for the PCR. Profiled with immunoSEQ multiplex PCR; TCRdb holds only in-frame clones, not every one. The repertoire consists of roughly 71,000 clones, with around four fifths occurring once and the leading ten covering 2.5% to 3.5%. Sample: PBMCs. The receptors shown here come from a girl between 10 and 17 years old in good health and CMV-seropositive.

The chain uses TRBV4-1 and TRBJ2-4, with D unclear. CDR3 length: 16 residues. Germline CDR1 MGHRA, CDR2 YSYEKL. The germline V and J ends were trimmed by 0 bases and 0 bases, with 9 bases remaining between them. CDR3 protein: CASSQDETRAKNIQYF. The CDR3 DNA follows: TGCGCCAGCAGCCAAGATGAGACAAGAGCCAAAAACATTCAGTACTTC.

This clone was seen a single time. The chain uses TRBV20-1 and TRBJ2-7; perhaps TRBD1 as D (5 bases). Trimming cost V 4 bases and J 3 bases, with 7 bases left between them. The CDR3 is made up of 11 amino acids. In germline, CDR1 is DFQATT, CDR2 SNEGSKA (reference sequence). CDR3 sequence (DNA): TGCAGTGCTAAGGACAACTACGAGCAGTACTTC. Protein: CSAKDNYEQYF.

This clone was detected only a few times. The chain has TRBV29-1 and TRBJ1-3; D is unresolved. The CDR3 is 16 amino acids. The V gene's germline CDR1 is SQVTM and CDR2 ANQGSEA. Trimming stripped 0 bases from V and 4 bases from J, with 16 bases between. The CDR3 loop reads CSVEDGVDGVGNTIYF. The DNA of the CDR3 is TGCAGCGTTGAAGATGGCGTCGACGGGGTCGGAAACACCATATATTTT. The complete variable domain, with remaining parts taken from reference TRBV29-1 and TRBJ1-3, reads SAVISQKPSRDICQRGTSLTIQCQVDSQVTMMFWYRQQPGQSLTLIATANQGSEATYESGFVIDKFPISRPNLTFSTLTVSNMSPEDSSIYLCSVEDGVDGVGNTIYFGEGSWLTVV.

This clone was recorded once. The gene calls are TRBV6-1 and TRBJ1-2; tentatively, D is TRBD1 (5 bases). The CDR3 is 14 residues long. Germline loops: CDR1 MNHNS, CDR2 SASEGT. The V gene lost 1 base and the J gene lost 1 base, with 7 bases spanning the gap. The CDR3 reads CASSEGTFNYGYTF. The CDR3 DNA sequence: TGTGCCAGCAGTGAAGGGACATTTAACTATGGCTACACCTTC.

CDR3 nucleotide sequence: TGTGCCAGCAACAAGGGGGCCACTGAAGCTTTCTTT. Protein: CASNKGATEAFF. The chain carries TRBV6-1 and TRBJ1-1, with 7 bases that match TRBD1. The length of the CDR3 is 12 residues. V dropped 7 bases and J dropped 4; count of bases not matched to a gene: 3. CDR1 and CDR2 from the germline V gene are MNHNS and SASEGT.

This chain connects TRBV6-1 to TRBJ2-2; possibly TRBD1 for D (6 bases). This CDR3 is 16 amino acids long. CDR1 and CDR2 (germline): MNHNS, SASEGT. V lost 1 base, J lost 0 bases, and 9 bases lay in between. The DNA for the CDR3 is TGTGCCAGCAGTGAAGTAAGGGGGTCGAACACCGGGGAGCTGTTTTTT. Translated: CASSEVRGSNTGELFF.

This chain connects TRBV12-5 to TRBJ1-1; D might be TRBD1 (5 bases). CDR3 length: 15 amino acids. Per germline, CDR1 LGHNT and CDR2 FRNRAP. The V end was cut by 5 bases, the J end by 0 bases, with 13 bases between. The CDR3 here is CASGLYRPLNTEAFF. The DNA for the CDR3 is TGTGCTAGTGGTCTATACAGGCCACTGAACACTGAAGCTTTCTTT.

CDR3 sequence reads: CASNERESSYEQYF. Here the CDR3 DNA reads TGTGCCAGCAACGAGCGGGAGAGCTCCTACGAGCAGTACTTC. The V call is TRBV7-8, the J call TRBJ2-7; 8 bases align to TRBD2. With V trimmed by 7 bases and J by 0 bases, 5 bases remained unmatched. The CDR3 extends over 14 amino acids. Germline values: CDR1 SGHVS, CDR2 FQNEAQ. The whole variable domain, remainder taken from reference TRBV7-8 and TRBJ2-7, is GAGVSQSPRYKVAKRGQDVALRCDPISGHVSLFWYQQALGQGPEFLTYFQNEAQLDKSGLPSDRFFAERPEGSVSTLKIQRTQQEDSAVYLCASNERESSYEQYFGPGTRLTVT.

V and J are TRBV28 and TRBJ1-5, with D possibly TRBD1 on 5 matching bases. Germline V gene lookup returns CDR1 MDHEN and CDR2 SYDVKM. Trimming took 7 bases from V and 9 from J, leaving 25 bases between them. The CDR3 extends over 16 amino acids. The CDR3 bases are TGTGCCAGCACCGAATACCGGGAGCAAGGGCAGGGGCCCCAGCATTTT. Its protein product is CASTEYREQGQGPQHF.

The rearrangement links TRBV30 to TRBJ1-2, with D perhaps matching TRBD1 (6 bases). CDR3 length: 16 amino acids. V lost 1 base and J lost 5, with 20 bases in between. The germline V gene encodes CDR1 GTSNPN and CDR2 SVGIG (reference sequence). Here the CDR3 reads CAWSGGRGGMSYGYTF. As DNA, the CDR3 is TGTGCCTGGAGTGGGGGGCGGGGGGGGATGAGTTATGGCTACACCTTC.

The chain combines TRBV7-8 with TRBJ2-3; 10 nucleotides align to TRBD1. Germline loops: CDR1 SGHVS, CDR2 FQNEAQ. V shed 5 bases, J shed 4 bases, and the junction held 9 bases outside the gene matches. The CDR3 contains 16 residues. DNA for the CDR3: TGTGCCAGCAGCCCGTCCGACAGGGGGCTCCCAGATACGCAGTATTTT. It yields the protein CASSPSDRGLPDTQYF. The whole variable domain, remainder taken from reference TRBV7-8 and TRBJ2-3, is GAGVSQSPRYKVAKRGQDVALRCDPISGHVSLFWYQQALGQGPEFLTYFQNEAQLDKSGLPSDRFFAERPEGSVSTLKIQRTQQEDSAVYLCASSPSDRGLPDTQYFGPGTRLTVL.

The chain employs TRBV2 and TRBJ1-5; D gene unclear. The CDR3 runs 15 residues. The V gene lost 0 bases and the J gene lost 6 bases, with 12 bases spanning the gap. Looked up from germline, CDR1 is SNHLY and CDR2 is FYNNEI. In nucleotides, the CDR3 is TGTGCCAGCAGTGAAGCGAGCGGCGGTGGTCAGCCCCAGCATTTT. Translated: CASSEASGGGQPQHF.

This chain uses TRBV28 with TRBJ1-5; TRBD1 matches 7 bases. Per the germline V gene, CDR1 is MDHEN and CDR2 is SYDVKM. Trimming removed 2 bases from V and 6 bases from J; junction bases left unmatched: 4. The CDR3 sequence is 14 residues long. CDR3 sequence (DNA): TGTGCCAGCAGTTTAGACAGGGTCAGTCAGCCCCAGCATTTT. Translated: CASSLDRVSQPQHF. Variable domain in full (rest from reference TRBV28 and TRBJ1-5): DVKVTQSSRYLVKRTGEKVFLECVQDMDHENMFWYRQDPGLGLRLIYFSYDVKMKEKGDIPEGYSVSREKKERFSLILESASTNQTSMYLCASSLDRVSQPQHFGDGTRLSIL.